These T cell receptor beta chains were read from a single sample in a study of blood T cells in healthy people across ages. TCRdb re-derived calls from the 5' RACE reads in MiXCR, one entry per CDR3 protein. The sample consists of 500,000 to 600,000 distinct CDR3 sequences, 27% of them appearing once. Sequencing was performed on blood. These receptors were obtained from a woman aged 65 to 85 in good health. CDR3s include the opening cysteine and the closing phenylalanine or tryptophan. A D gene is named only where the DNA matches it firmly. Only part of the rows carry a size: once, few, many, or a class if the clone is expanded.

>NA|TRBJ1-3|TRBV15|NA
CATSRDLGVSGNTIYF
TGTGCCACCAGCAGAGATCTGGGAGTCTCTGGAAACACCATATATTTT
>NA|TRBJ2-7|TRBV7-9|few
CASSPLSPYEQYF
TGTGCCAGCAGCCCCCTGTCCCCCTACGAGCAGTACTTC
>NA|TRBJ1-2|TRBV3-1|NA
CASSQYGDNYGYTF
TGTGCCAGCAGCCAGTACGGGGACAACTATGGCTACACCTTC
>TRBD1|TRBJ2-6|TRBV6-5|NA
CASSYSNPTGLTGANVLTF
TGTGCCAGCAGTTACTCGAATCCGACAGGGCTTACTGGGGCCAACGTCCTGACTTTC
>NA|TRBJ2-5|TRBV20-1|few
CSARDPIEETQYF
TGCAGTGCCAGAGACCCTATCGAAGAGACCCAGTACTTC
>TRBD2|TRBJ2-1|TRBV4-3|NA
CASSQENIQRGGRDNEQFF
TGCGCCAGCAGCCAAGAGAACATCCAGCGGGGGGGAAGGGACAATGAGCAGTTCTTC
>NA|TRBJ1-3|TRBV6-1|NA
CASHGGSSGNTIYF
TGTGCCAGCCACGGCGGGAGCTCTGGAAACACCATATATTTT
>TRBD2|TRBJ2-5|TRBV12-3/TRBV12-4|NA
CASSLGLDAETQYF
TGTGCCAGCAGCCTGGGACTAGATGCGGAGACCCAGTACTTC
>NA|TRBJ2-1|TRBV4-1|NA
CASSQERGEGLYNEQFF
TGCGCCAGCAGCCAAGAAAGGGGGGAGGGCCTCTACAATGAGCAGTTCTTC
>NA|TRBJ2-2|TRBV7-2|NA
CASSLVRANTGELFF
TGTGCCAGCAGCTTAGTCAGGGCAAACACCGGGGAGCTGTTTTTT
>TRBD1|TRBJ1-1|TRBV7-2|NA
CASTFDRDDFGTEAFF
TGTGCCAGCACCTTCGACAGGGATGATTTCGGCACTGAAGCTTTCTTT
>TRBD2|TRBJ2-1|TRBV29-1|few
CSGRLAVTNEQFF
TGCAGCGGCCGACTAGCGGTAACTAATGAGCAGTTCTTC
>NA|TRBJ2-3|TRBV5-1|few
CASSSVPSDTQYF
TGCGCCAGCAGCTCGGTGCCCTCGGATACGCAGTATTTT
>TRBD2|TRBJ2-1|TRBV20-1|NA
CSAGGSGGYNEQFF
TGCAGTGCAGGGGGTAGCGGGGGCTACAATGAGCAGTTCTTC
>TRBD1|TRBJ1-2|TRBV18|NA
CGSSLGRQGGYTF
TGTGGCAGCTCACTCGGCCGACAGGGAGGCTACACCTTC
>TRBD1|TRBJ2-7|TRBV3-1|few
CASSRPTGAMHHEQYF
TGTGCCAGCAGCCGGCCTACAGGGGCGATGCACCACGAGCAGTACTTC
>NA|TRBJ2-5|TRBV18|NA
CANSPSRDLWGQYF
TGTGCCAACTCACCATCCAGGGACCTTTGGGGCCAGTACTTC
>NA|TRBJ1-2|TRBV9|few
CAGSSPPGQGYTF
TGTGCCGGCAGCTCACCCCCGGGGCAGGGCTACACCTTC
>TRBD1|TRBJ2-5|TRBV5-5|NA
CASSSIQGALETQYF
TGTGCCAGCAGCTCCATCCAGGGGGCGCTGGAGACCCAGTACTTC
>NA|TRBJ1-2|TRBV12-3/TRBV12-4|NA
CASSLAGTHGYTF
TGTGCCAGCAGTTTAGCAGGGACCCATGGCTACACCTTC
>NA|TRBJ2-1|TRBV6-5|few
CATVSLKGTSYNEQFF
TGTGCCACAGTAAGCCTCAAGGGTACATCCTACAATGAGCAGTTCTTC
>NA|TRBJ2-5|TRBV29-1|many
CSVGVSVAAETQYF
TGCAGCGTTGGTGTGTCGGTAGCGGCGGAGACCCAGTACTTC
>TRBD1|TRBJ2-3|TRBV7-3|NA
CASSWTGVTDTQYF
TGTGCCAGCAGTTGGACAGGGGTAACAGATACGCAGTATTTT
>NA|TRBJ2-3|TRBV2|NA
CASSDAATTDTQYF
TGTGCCAGCAGTGACGCAGCAACCACAGATACGCAGTATTTT
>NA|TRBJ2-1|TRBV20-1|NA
CSARVGDEYF
TGCAGTGCTAGAGTTGGGGATGAGTACTTC
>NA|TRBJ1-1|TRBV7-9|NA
CASSRSEAFF
TGTGCCAGCAGCCGCTCTGAAGCTTTCTTT
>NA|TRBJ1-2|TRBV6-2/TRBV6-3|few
CASSYSPKRTYGYTF
TGTGCCAGCAGTTACTCCCCGAAACGGACCTATGGCTACACCTTC
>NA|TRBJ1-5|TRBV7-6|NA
CASSRGAGSNQPQHF
TGTGCCAGCAGCCGGGGGGCAGGGAGCAATCAGCCCCAGCATTTT
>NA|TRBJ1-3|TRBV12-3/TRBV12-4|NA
CASSIGGSAGNTIYF
TGTGCCAGCAGCATAGGAGGGTCAGCTGGAAACACCATATATTTT
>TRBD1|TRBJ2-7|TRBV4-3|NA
CASSQDTGGADEQYF
TGCGCCAGCAGCCAAGATACAGGGGGAGCCGACGAGCAGTACTTC
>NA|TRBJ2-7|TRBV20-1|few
CSARDQTDEQYF
TGCAGTGCTAGAGATCAGACGGACGAGCAGTACTTC
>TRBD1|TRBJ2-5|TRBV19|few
CASTPGQGRQETQYF
TGTGCCAGTACCCCGGGACAGGGGAGGCAAGAGACCCAGTACTTC
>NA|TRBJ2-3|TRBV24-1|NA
CATSDSGGPQYF
TGTGCCACCAGTGATTCGGGGGGCCCGCAGTATTTT
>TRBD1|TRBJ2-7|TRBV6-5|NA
CASSYRQGGTTRPYF
TGTGCCAGCAGTTACAGACAGGGGGGAACTACGAGGCCGTACTTC
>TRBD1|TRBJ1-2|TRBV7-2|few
CASSLEAGGNYGYTF
TGTGCCAGCAGCTTAGAGGCAGGGGGGAACTATGGCTACACCTTC
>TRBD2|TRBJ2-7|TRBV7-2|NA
CASSLGQLLAGGYEQYF
TGTGCCAGCAGCTTAGGGCAGCTACTAGCGGGAGGGTACGAGCAGTACTTC
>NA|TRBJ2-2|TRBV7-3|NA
CASRKDSTNTGELFF
TGTGCCAGCAGGAAAGACAGCACGAACACCGGGGAGCTGTTTTTT
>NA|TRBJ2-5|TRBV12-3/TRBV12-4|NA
CASSIRKETQYF
TGTGCCAGCAGTATACGGAAAGAGACCCAGTACTTC
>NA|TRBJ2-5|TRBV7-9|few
CASTSSSGETQYF
TGTGCCAGCACGTCTTCATCGGGGGAGACCCAGTACTTC
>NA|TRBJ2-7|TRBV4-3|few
CASSQAGDSYEQYF
TGCGCCAGCAGCCAAGCAGGGGACTCCTACGAGCAGTACTTC
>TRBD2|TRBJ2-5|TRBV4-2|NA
CASSQDVGVLAGKQETQYF
TGTGCCAGCAGCCAAGACGTGGGAGTACTAGCGGGGAAGCAAGAGACCCAGTACTTC
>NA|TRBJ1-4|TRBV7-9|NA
CASSLDGTSNEKLFF
TGTGCCAGCAGCTTAGATGGGACGTCGAATGAAAAACTGTTTTTT
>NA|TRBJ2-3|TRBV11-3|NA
CASSLGFTPGVRDTQYF
TGTGCCAGCAGCTTAGGATTCACACCAGGTGTTAGAGATACGCAGTATTTT